This note documents a single T cell receptor (beta chain) sequence. Its target is unknown. These data belong to a study of OX40 agonist ivuxolimab in advanced cancers. The repertoire was sequenced with immunoSEQ multiplex PCR; TCRdb's copy has only in-frame clones and lacks some. The sample includes 25,000 to 35,000 clones, 84% of them seen just once. Patients with autoimmune history or systemic immunosuppression were excluded. Overall study results and limits: Clonal expansion among partial responders at 0.1-3.0 mg/kg ranked near the lowest. Normalized expansion of T-cell clones was also low for some nonresponders. No determination was made of the antigen specificity of the expanded peripheral T cells.

The sequencing here drew on CD4+ or CD8+ T cells sorted from blood, taken in a trial of the OX40 agonist ivuxolimab. This TCR derives from an adult with an advanced solid tumor such as melanoma, head and neck, liver or kidney cancer.

CDR3 sequence (DNA): TGTGCCAGTAGTATCCCATCTGGCTACACCTTC. Translation gives CASSIPSGYTF. The chain uses TRBV19 and TRBJ1-2; D is unresolved. The CDR3 spans 11 residues. Germline assignment: CDR1 LNHDA and CDR2 SQIVND (reference sequence). V lost 3 bases and J lost 7, with 6 bases in between.